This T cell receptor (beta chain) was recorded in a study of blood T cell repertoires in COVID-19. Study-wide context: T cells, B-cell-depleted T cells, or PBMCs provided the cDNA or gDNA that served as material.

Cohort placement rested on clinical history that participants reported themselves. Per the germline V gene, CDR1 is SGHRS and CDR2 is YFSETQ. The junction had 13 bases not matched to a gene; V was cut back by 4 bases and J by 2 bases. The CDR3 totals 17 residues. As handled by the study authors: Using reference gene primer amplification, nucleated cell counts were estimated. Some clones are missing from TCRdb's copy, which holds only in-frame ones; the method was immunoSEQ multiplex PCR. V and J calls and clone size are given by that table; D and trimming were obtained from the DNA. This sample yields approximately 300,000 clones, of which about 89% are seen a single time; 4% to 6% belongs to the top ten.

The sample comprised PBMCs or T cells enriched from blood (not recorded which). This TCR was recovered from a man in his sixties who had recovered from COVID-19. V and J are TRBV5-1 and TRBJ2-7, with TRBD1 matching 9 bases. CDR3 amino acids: CASSTRTTGGLTYEQYF. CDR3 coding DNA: TGCGCCAGCAGCACGAGAACCACAGGGGGCCTTACCTACGAGCAGTACTTC.